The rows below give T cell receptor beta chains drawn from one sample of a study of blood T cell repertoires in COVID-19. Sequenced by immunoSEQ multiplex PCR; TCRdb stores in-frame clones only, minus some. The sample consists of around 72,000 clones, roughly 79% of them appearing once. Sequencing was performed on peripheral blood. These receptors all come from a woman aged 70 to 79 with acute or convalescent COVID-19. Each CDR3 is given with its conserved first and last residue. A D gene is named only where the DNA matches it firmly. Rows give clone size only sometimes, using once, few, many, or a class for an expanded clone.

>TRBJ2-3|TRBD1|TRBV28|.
CASSFRQGARNTQYF
TGTGCCAGCAGTTTTAGGCAGGGGGCGCGGAATACGCAGTATTTT
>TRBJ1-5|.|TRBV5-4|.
CASSPCTEISNQPQHF
TGTGCCAGCAGCCCATGTACTGAAATCAGCAATCAGCCCCAGCATTTT
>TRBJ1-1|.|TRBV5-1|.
CASSLASQNTEAFF
TGCGCCAGCAGCTTGGCCTCACAGAACACTGAAGCTTTCTTT
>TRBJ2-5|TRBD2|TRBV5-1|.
CASSSPRRTSEETQYF
TGCGCCAGCAGCTCCCCACGCCGGACTAGCGAGGAGACCCAGTACTTC
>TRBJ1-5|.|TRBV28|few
CASSLPGDSNQPQHF
TGTGCCAGCAGCCTCCCCGGGGATAGCAATCAGCCCCAGCATTTT
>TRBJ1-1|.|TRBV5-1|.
CASSLGQMNTEAFF
TGCGCCAGCAGCTTGGGGCAGATGAACACTGAAGCTTTCTTT
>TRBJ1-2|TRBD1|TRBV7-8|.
CASSLAQGQGAGYTF
TGTGCCAGCAGCTTAGCGCAGGGACAGGGGGCTGGCTACACCTTC
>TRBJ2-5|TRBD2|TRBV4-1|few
CASSQGEAGVWTQYF
TGCGCCAGCAGCCAGGGCGAGGCGGGGGTTTGGACCCAGTACTTC
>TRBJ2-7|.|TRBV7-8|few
CASSLGQRKSSYEQYF
TGTGCCAGCAGCTTAGGTCAGCGAAAAAGCTCCTACGAGCAGTACTTC
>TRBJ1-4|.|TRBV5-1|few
CASSLNRNNEKLFF
TGCGCCAGCAGCCTCAACAGGAACAATGAAAAACTGTTTTTT
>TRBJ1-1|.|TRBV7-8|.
CASSLSAANTEAFF
TGTGCCAGCAGCTTATCCGCGGCGAACACTGAAGCTTTCTTT
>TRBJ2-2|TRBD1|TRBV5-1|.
CASSFGDRGSTGELFF
TGCGCCAGCAGCTTCGGCGACAGGGGGTCCACCGGGGAGCTGTTTTTT
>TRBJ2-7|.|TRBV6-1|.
CASSDVRSPYEQYF
TGTGCCAGCAGTGATGTGAGGAGTCCCTACGAGCAGTACTTC